This TCR beta chain is from a study of blood T cells in healthy people across ages. This CDR3 comprises 14 residues. The J segment lost 6 bases and the V segment lost 0 bases, leaving 4 bases of the junction unmatched. Germline V CDR1 and CDR2: DFQATT, SNEGSKA (reference sequence). Primed by a sample-barcoded 5' primer and a J-beta primer mix, a second PCR proceeded for 7 to 11 cycles. Tagging of each cDNA molecule was performed by a template-switch adaptor with 12 random nucleotides. In TCRdb, the 5' RACE reads were re-called with MiXCR into one record per CDR3 protein. The sample records hundreds of thousands of distinct CDR3 sequences, roughly 58% being singletons.

This receptor was obtained from a man in his sixties in good health. Sequenced: blood. This chain connects TRBV20-1 to TRBJ1-4, with 7 bases identical to TRBD1. In DNA form, the CDR3 reads TGCAGTGCTAGAGATTGGGACAGAGATGAAAAACTGTTTTTT. This sequence encodes CSARDWDRDEKLFF.